This TCR beta chain was documented in a study of blood T cell repertoires in COVID-19. For the study at large: Samples representing acute and convalescent COVID-19 were sourced from the United States, Italy and Spain. T cells, B-cell-depleted T cells, or PBMCs provided the cDNA or gDNA that served as material.

In the authors' methods: Counts of nucleated cells, estimated from reference gene primer amplification, were obtained. Some clones are missing from TCRdb's copy, which holds only in-frame ones; the method was immunoSEQ multiplex PCR. The V and J calls and clone size are taken from that table; D and trimming were inferred from the DNA. The sample has about 300,000 clones; about nine tenths are singletons. The receptor was isolated from a woman aged 25 to 39 with COVID-19, enrolled during active disease. The sequencing sample was made of peripheral blood.

The CDR3 nucleotides read TGTGCCAGCTCACTGCGGCTGGAGACCCAGTACTTC. Its translation: CASSLRLETQYF. The chain links TRBV18 to TRBJ2-5; D not resolved. Per the germline V gene, CDR1 is KGHSH and CDR2 is LQKENI. V dropped 4 bases and J dropped 5 bases, with 8 bases sitting between them. The CDR3 has 12 amino acids.